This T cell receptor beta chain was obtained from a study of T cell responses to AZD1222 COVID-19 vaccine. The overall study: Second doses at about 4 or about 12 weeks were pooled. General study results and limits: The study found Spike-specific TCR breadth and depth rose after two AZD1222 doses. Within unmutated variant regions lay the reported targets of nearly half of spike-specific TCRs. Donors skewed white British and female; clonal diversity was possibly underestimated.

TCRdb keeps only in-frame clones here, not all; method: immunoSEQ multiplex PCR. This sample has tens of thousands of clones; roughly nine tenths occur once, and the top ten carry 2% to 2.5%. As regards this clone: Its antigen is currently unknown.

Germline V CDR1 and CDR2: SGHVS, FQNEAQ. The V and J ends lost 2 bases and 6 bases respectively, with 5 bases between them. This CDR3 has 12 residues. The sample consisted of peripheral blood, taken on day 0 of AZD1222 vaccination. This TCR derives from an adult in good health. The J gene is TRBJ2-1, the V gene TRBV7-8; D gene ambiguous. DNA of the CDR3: TGTGCCAGCAGCTTATACATCAATGAGCAGTTCTTC. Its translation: CASSLYINEQFF.